These 25 T cell receptor beta chains were sequenced from one sample in a study of early T cells in non-severe SARS-CoV-2 infection. MiXCR was run by TCRdb on the 5' RACE reads, yielding one entry per CDR3 protein. The table records tens of thousands of distinct CDR3 sequences, 10% to 15% of them present only once. The sample consisted of whole blood. These receptor sequences come from an adult who was a healthcare worker with PCR-confirmed SARS-CoV-2 infection or an uninfected control (not recorded which).

The chain uses TRBV12-3 or TRBV12-4 and TRBJ2-1; D remains unclear. V was cut by 8 bases and J by 8 bases, with 10 bases left in between. This CDR3 has 11 residues. The CDR3 sequence: CASGYLDEQFF. CDR3 in DNA: TGTGCCAGCGGCTATTTAGATGAGCAGTTCTTC.

This sequence joins TRBV14 and TRBJ2-1, with D unclear. The germline V and J ends were trimmed by 0 bases and 0 bases, with 9 bases remaining between them. The CDR3 covers 16 residues. Germline lookup yields CDR1 SGHDN and CDR2 FVKESK. For the CDR3, the DNA is TGTGCCAGCAGCCAAGATCCCGCTAGCTCCTACAATGAGCAGTTCTTC. Protein: CASSQDPASSYNEQFF.

This clonotype was counted at least ten times. This sequence joins TRBV4-3 and TRBJ1-4; D may be TRBD1 (5 bases). The V end lost 0 bases, the J end lost 5 bases, and 13 bases lay between the germline ends. From germline, CDR1 is LGHNA and CDR2 YSLEER. The length of the CDR3 is 16 residues. Here the CDR3 DNA reads TGCGCCAGCAGCCAAGATTGGGGGGTCATAAATGAAAAACTGTTTTTT. It yields the protein CASSQDWGVINEKLFF.

There are many counts of this clonotype. The rearrangement uses TRBV7-8 and TRBJ2-2; D remains ambiguous. This CDR3 is 17 amino acids long. Germline CDR1 is SGHVS and CDR2 is FQNEAQ. V gave up 1 base and J gave up 7 bases, with 19 bases separating them. The DNA of the CDR3 is TGTGCCAGCAGCTTAGATCCAGTAGAGACGTTAGACGGGGAGCTGTTTTTT. Protein: CASSLDPVETLDGELFF.

This clonotype was seen many times. The chain combines TRBV19 with TRBJ1-2; no firm D call. Trimming pared 9 bases from V and 0 bases from J, leaving 14 bases between. CDR3 size: 14 residues. Germline CDR1 is LNHDA and CDR2 is SQIVND (reference sequence). CDR3 bases: TGTGCCAGCAAGCGACGGAATACTAACTATGGCTACACCTTC. This codes for CASKRRNTNYGYTF.

V is TRBV4-3 and J is TRBJ2-3, with TRBD2 matching 13 bases. Trimming at V came to 0 bases and at J to 2 bases, leaving 5 bases not matched to a gene. Per the germline V gene, CDR1 is LGHNA and CDR2 is YSLEER. CDR3 size: 18 residues. The CDR3 sequence: CASSQDGTSGVNTDTQYF. CDR3 bases: TGCGCCAGCAGCCAAGATGGGACTAGCGGGGTCAACACAGATACGCAGTATTTT.

This clonotype occurred a few times. The rearrangement joins TRBV29-1 to TRBJ2-7, with D tentatively TRBD2 (6 bases). Trimming cost V 5 bases and J 4 bases, with 12 bases left between them. Germline V gene lookup returns CDR1 SQVTM and CDR2 ANQGSEA. There are 12 residues in the CDR3. The CDR3: CSVSPGEYEQYF. CDR3 DNA sequence: TGCAGCGTTAGTCCGGGAGAGTACGAGCAGTACTTC.

J is TRBJ2-3 and V is TRBV20-1, with D uncertain. Trimming stripped 5 bases from V and 2 bases from J, with 8 bases between. Per the germline V gene, CDR1 is DFQATT and CDR2 is SNEGSKA (reference sequence). The CDR3 consists of 12 residues. CDR3 in amino acids: CSASSATDTQYF. In DNA form, the CDR3 reads TGCAGTGCTTCCTCTGCCACAGATACGCAGTATTTT.

This clonotype was seen a handful of times. The J gene is TRBJ1-1, the V gene TRBV6-5; TRBD1 aligns across 8 bases. Trimming removed 8 bases from V and 2 bases from J; junction bases left unmatched: 13. Germline V gives CDR1 MNHEY, CDR2 SVGAGI. CDR3 size: 16 residues. In DNA form, the CDR3 reads TGTGCCAGCCACCACCCAGGGGGCGCGGGTAACACTGAAGCTTTCTTT. Its translation is CASHHPGGAGNTEAFF.

This clonotype was seen repeatedly, ten times or more. V and J are TRBV7-2 and TRBJ1-2, with D uncertain. Deletions cut 4 bases from V and 8 bases from J, with 17 bases between. The CDR3 has 14 residues. Germline V gene sequence: CDR1 SGHTA, CDR2 FQGNSA. The CDR3 nucleotides are TGTGCCAGCAGCTCATACATCGGGGAGGAGGGCTACACCTTC. Translating it yields CASSSYIGEEGYTF.

This clonotype was detected a few times. The rearrangement links TRBV28 to TRBJ2-4; 10 bases are shared with TRBD1. Germline V gene lookup returns CDR1 MDHEN and CDR2 SYDVKM. CDR3 size: 12 residues. The V segment lost 11 bases and the J segment 7 bases; nucleotides outside the gene matches: 5. CDR3 sequence reads: CASTGGLNIQYF. CDR3 nucleotide sequence: TGTGCCTCGACAGGGGGCTTGAACATTCAGTACTTC.

This clonotype was detected many times. The chain recombines TRBV3-1 with TRBJ1-2; 8 bases line up with TRBD1. Germline V gene lookup returns CDR1 LGHDT and CDR2 YNNKEL (reference sequence). Germline trimming cut 4 bases from V and 8 bases from J; bases unmatched to any gene: 12. The CDR3 has 15 amino acids. The CDR3 DNA sequence: TGTGCCAGCAGCCCCGCCCGAACAGGGACAGGCGGCTACACCTTC. Protein product: CASSPARTGTGGYTF.

The sample holds many counts of this clonotype. The DNA of the CDR3 is TGTGCCAGCACCAGAGCGGGGGGGCCTCAGAATGAGCAGTTCTTC. Protein product: CASTRAGGPQNEQFF. The gene calls are TRBV7-9 and TRBJ2-1; 10 positions agree with TRBD2. Trimming at V came to 7 bases and at J to 7 bases, leaving 10 bases not matched to a gene. The CDR3 totals 15 residues. Looked up from germline, CDR1 is SEHNR and CDR2 is FQNEAQ (reference sequence).

This clonotype was observed at least ten times. The chain couples TRBV4-3 to TRBJ2-5; 7 bases align to TRBD2. This CDR3 contains 13 residues. V lost 4 bases and J lost 2; bases outside the gene matches: 1. The V gene's germline CDR1 is LGHNA and CDR2 YSLEER. The CDR3 bases are TGCGCCAGCAGCCGGACTAGGCAAGAGACCCAGTACTTC. It translates to CASSRTRQETQYF.

There are a few counts of this clonotype. The J gene is TRBJ2-1, the V gene TRBV20-1; 8 bases map to TRBD2. With V trimmed by 6 bases and J by 7 bases, 14 bases remained unmatched. Germline CDR1 is DFQATT and CDR2 is SNEGSKA (reference sequence). This CDR3 spans 15 amino acids. The CDR3 nucleotides read TGCAGTGCCCCCCCCGGAGCGGGGGCGGCGAATGAGCAGTTCTTC. Its translation is CSAPPGAGAANEQFF.

This clonotype occurred many times. This sequence joins TRBV20-1 and TRBJ1-5; D is unresolved. Germline V gives CDR1 DFQATT, CDR2 SNEGSKA (reference sequence). Trimming left V 1 base short and J 4 bases short, with 17 bases between. This CDR3 is built from 16 residues. This CDR3 reads CSARALDGPRNQPQHF. CDR3 coding DNA: TGCAGTGCTAGAGCTTTGGACGGGCCACGGAATCAGCCCCAGCATTTT.

This clonotype has a count of ten or more. This sequence joins TRBV9 and TRBJ1-2; perhaps TRBD1 as D (6 bases). The V gene's germline CDR1 is SGDLS and CDR2 YYNGEE. This CDR3 comprises 15 residues. The V and J ends lost 4 bases and 4 bases respectively, with 17 bases between them. CDR3 in DNA: TGTGCCAGCAGCCCCTCGGACAGTGCCCCCTATGGCTACACCTTC. Protein product: CASSPSDSAPYGYTF.

Ten or more counts support this clonotype. This chain joins TRBV7-3 and TRBJ2-7; D not certain. V lost 2 bases and J lost 6, with 14 bases in between. The CDR3 has 14 amino acids. The germline V gene encodes CDR1 SGHTA and CDR2 FQGTGA. DNA for the CDR3: TGTGCCAGCAGCTTAGACGGGTCTGGATTCGAGCAGTACTTC. Amino acids: CASSLDGSGFEQYF.

The V call is TRBV4-3, the J call TRBJ2-3; D call uncertain. Trimming pared 3 bases from V and 1 base from J, leaving 8 bases between. Germline loops: CDR1 LGHNA, CDR2 YSLEER. This CDR3 contains 14 residues. As DNA, the CDR3 is TGCGCCAGCAGCCACGTATCGGGCACAGATACGCAGTATTTT. This sequence encodes CASSHVSGTDTQYF.

This chain links TRBV7-9 with TRBJ2-1; TRBD1 might be the D (6 bases). V was clipped by 6 bases and J by 5 bases, with 14 bases between them. This CDR3 has 14 amino acids. Per the germline V gene, CDR1 is SEHNR and CDR2 is FQNEAQ (reference sequence). The CDR3 DNA follows: TGTGCCAGCAGTTCCTGGACAGCGGACAATGAGCAGTTCTTC. It translates to CASSSWTADNEQFF.

V and J are TRBV11-1 and TRBJ2-7; TRBD2 agrees at 8 bases. Germline CDR1 reads SGHAT; CDR2 reads FQDESV (reference sequence). The CDR3 is 14 residues long. V dropped 4 bases and J dropped 7; count of bases not matched to a gene: 9. Written as DNA, the CDR3 is TGTGCCAGCAGCTCCGGCGTAGCGGGACGTGAGCAGTACTTC. Protein: CASSSGVAGREQYF. Complete variable domain (other parts from reference TRBV11-1 and TRBJ2-7): EAEVAQSPRYKITEKSQAVAFWCDPISGHATLYWYRQILGQGPELLVQFQDESVVDDSQLPKDRFSAERLKGVDSTLKIQPAELGDSAMYLCASSSGVAGREQYFGPGTRLTVT.

J is TRBJ1-2 and V is TRBV12-3 or TRBV12-4, with a possible D match to TRBD1 (6 bases). V lost 7 bases and J 7 bases, leaving 22 bases between the germline ends. This CDR3 comprises 15 residues. CDR3 loop: CASTTGERGTFGYTF. The CDR3 DNA follows: TGTGCCAGCACCACGGGGGAGAGGGGGACTTTTGGCTACACCTTC.

V gene TRBV7-2 combines with J gene TRBJ2-5; no firm D call. The V and J ends lost 5 bases and 2 bases respectively, with 6 bases between them. The CDR3 has 12 residues. CDR1 and CDR2 (germline): SGHTA, FQGNSA. The CDR3 is CASSHQQETQYF. The CDR3 DNA sequence: TGTGCCAGCAGCCACCAGCAAGAGACCCAGTACTTC.

There are a few counts of this clonotype. The rearrangement links TRBV7-2 to TRBJ2-5, with D perhaps matching TRBD2 (7 bases). This CDR3 is 15 amino acids long. The germline V and J ends were trimmed by 6 bases and 3 bases, with 17 bases remaining between them. Germline V lookup: CDR1 SGHTA, CDR2 FQGNSA. CDR3 loop: CASSLGGAREETQYF. CDR3 DNA: TGTGCCAGCAGTCTGGGGGGGGCCCGAGAAGAGACCCAGTACTTC.

The chain combines TRBV10-3 with TRBJ2-7; no reliable D call. Germline values: CDR1 ENHRY, CDR2 SYGVKD. CDR3 length: 13 amino acids. The germline V and J ends were trimmed by 4 bases and 3 bases, with 10 bases remaining between them. The DNA for the CDR3 is TGTGCCATCAGTGCAGGCGCGGACTACGAGCAGTACTTC. Translated: CAISAGADYEQYF.